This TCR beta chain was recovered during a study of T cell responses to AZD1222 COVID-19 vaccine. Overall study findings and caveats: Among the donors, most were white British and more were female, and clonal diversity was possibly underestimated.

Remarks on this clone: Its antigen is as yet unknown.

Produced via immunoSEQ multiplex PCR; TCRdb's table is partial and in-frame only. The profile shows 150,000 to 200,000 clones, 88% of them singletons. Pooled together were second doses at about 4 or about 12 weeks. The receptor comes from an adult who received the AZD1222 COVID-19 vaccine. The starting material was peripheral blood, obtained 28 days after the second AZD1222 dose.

The CDR3 reads CATSRGWELQPQHF. As DNA, the CDR3 is TGTGCCACCAGCAGAGGATGGGAGTTGCAGCCCCAGCATTTT. The rearrangement links TRBV15 to TRBJ1-5, with D hard to call. Looked up from germline, CDR1 is LNHNV and CDR2 is YYDKDF (reference sequence). This CDR3 region has 14 residues. V lost 1 base, J lost 7 bases, and 11 bases lay in between.